Below, 11 T cell receptor beta chains from the same sample are listed, as sequenced in a study of PD-1 blockade in classical Hodgkin lymphoma. Sequencing used immunoSEQ multiplex PCR; TCRdb keeps in-frame clones, though not all of them. The table includes 95,000 to 100,000 clones, roughly 90% detected once. There was relapse after autologous stem cell transplantation in every patient, and there was variation in brentuximab vedotin exposure. The sample here was peripheral blood mononuclear cells (PBMCs), taken before the second cycle of nivolumab. The receptors stem from a human donor with classical Hodgkin lymphoma.

The chain uses TRBV18 and TRBJ2-5; D is uncertain. Germline CDR1 is KGHSH and CDR2 is LQKENI. The CDR3 loop spans 12 amino acids. Deletions cut 5 bases from V and 2 bases from J, with 6 bases between. The CDR3, as DNA: TGTGCCAGCTCATTGTGGCAAGAGACCCAGTACTTC. Its protein product is CASSLWQETQYF.

This chain uses TRBV27 with TRBJ2-6; D remains unclear. CDR1 MNHEY and CDR2 SMNVEV come from the germline V gene (reference sequence). CDR3 size: 14 residues. Trimming cost V 8 bases and J 0 bases, with 8 bases left between them. The CDR3 is CASLSRSGANVLTF. CDR3 DNA sequence: TGTGCCAGCCTTAGTCGCTCTGGGGCCAACGTCCTGACTTTC. The variable domain in full, with the rest retrieved from reference TRBV27 and TRBJ2-6, is EAQVTQNPRYLITVTGKKLTVTCSQNMNHEYMSWYRQDPGLGLRQIYYSMNVEVTDKGDVPEGYKVSRKEKRNFPLILESPSPNQTSLYFCASLSRSGANVLTFGAGSRLTVL.

The rearrangement links TRBV5-4 to TRBJ2-6; D uncertain. CDR3 size: 15 residues. Germline CDR1 reads SGHNT; CDR2 reads YYREEE (reference sequence). Trimming shortened V by 4 bases and J by 2 bases, and 10 bases separated the two germline ends. In nucleotides, the CDR3 is TGTGCCAGCAGCCAAGAGACAACTGGGGCCAACGTCCTGACTTTC. Encoded protein: CASSQETTGANVLTF.

The gene calls are TRBV18 and TRBJ2-5; D ambiguous. Between the trimmed V and J ends, which lost 3 bases and 4 bases, there was a span of 6 bases. The CDR3 consists of 12 residues. Per the germline V gene, CDR1 is KGHSH and CDR2 is LQKENI. The DNA of the CDR3 is TGTGCCAGCTCACCCCCCGGAGAGACCCAGTACTTC. It yields the protein CASSPPGETQYF.

The rearrangement links TRBV10-1 to TRBJ1-5; D gene uncertain. Germline lookup yields CDR1 WNHNN and CDR2 SYGVQD (reference sequence). The CDR3 is made up of 17 amino acids. V was cut by 4 bases and J by 0 bases, with 16 bases left in between. The CDR3 spells CASSVVLTGISNQPQHF. The CDR3 nucleotides are TGCGCCAGCAGTGTAGTCCTCACTGGCATTAGCAATCAGCCCCAGCATTTT.

The chain recombines TRBV11-3 with TRBJ1-1; weak D call: TRBD1 (5 bases). This CDR3 spans 13 amino acids. V was shortened by 5 bases and J by 4 bases, with 11 bases between the two germline ends. Germline V lookup: CDR1 SGHNT, CDR2 YENEEA. CDR3 bases: TGTGCCAGCAGCACCACGGGGCTCACTGAAGCTTTCTTT. It yields the protein CASSTTGLTEAFF.

Of note for this clone: In the same sample, other DNA sequences code for this CDR3. The genes are TRBV6-5 and TRBJ1-2, with D possibly being TRBD1 (5 bases). CDR1 is MNHEY, CDR2 SVGAGI, per germline. V was trimmed by 5 bases and J by 8 bases, leaving 12 bases between them. There are 12 residues in the CDR3. The CDR3, as DNA: TGTGCCAGCAGTCGAACAGGAGACGGCTACACCTTC. Its translation is CASSRTGDGYTF.

This clone has a single count. The chain carries TRBV7-9 and TRBJ2-5; maybe TRBD2 (5 bases). CDR3 size: 17 residues. The V end was cut by 2 bases, the J end by 0 bases, with 16 bases between. CDR1 is SEHNR, CDR2 FQNEAQ, per germline (reference sequence). Here the CDR3 DNA reads TGTGCCAGCAGCTTAACGGGATTCGGGCAGCACCAAGAGACCCAGTACTTC. This encodes CASSLTGFGQHQETQYF.

V is TRBV19 and J is TRBJ1-3; the D is unclear. Per germline, CDR1 LNHDA and CDR2 SQIVND (reference sequence). V was pared by 0 bases and J by 0 bases, with 9 bases between. This CDR3 has 16 residues. CDR3 amino acids: CASSIDRKGSGNTIYF. CDR3 in DNA: TGTGCCAGTAGTATAGATCGTAAAGGCTCTGGAAACACCATATATTTT.

The sample holds a few counts of this clone. The gene calls are TRBV5-4 and TRBJ1-1; the match to TRBD1 covers 7 bases. There are 12 residues in the CDR3. V lost 2 bases, J lost 6 bases, and 1 base stayed unmatched. Germline V gives CDR1 SGHNT, CDR2 YYREEE (reference sequence). The CDR3 DNA is TGTGCCAGCAGCTTCGGGACAGCTGAAGCTTTCTTT. It is translated as CASSFGTAEAFF.

The chain is built from TRBV13 and TRBJ2-2; maybe TRBD1 (6 bases). Trimming left V 4 bases short and J 0 bases short, with 15 bases between. The CDR3 is 17 residues long. Germline CDR1 and CDR2: PRHDT and FYEKMQ (reference sequence). The CDR3 region has the DNA TGTGCCAGCAGCTCCGCAGGGGCCTACACGAACACCGGGGAGCTGTTTTTT. It codes for CASSSAGAYTNTGELFF.